The subject of this entry is one T cell receptor (beta chain). This CDR3 contains 11 residues. V was trimmed by 6 bases and J by 5 bases, leaving 8 bases between them. This specimen comes from a study of blood T cell repertoires in COVID-19. Study-level information: PBMCs, B-cell-depleted T cells, or T cells were the source of the cDNA or gDNA that made up the material.

Per the authors' pipeline: Nucleated cell number was recorded as an estimate derived from reference gene primer amplification. Assay: immunoSEQ multiplex PCR; the TCRdb copy retains only in-frame clones and omits some. D and trimming come from the DNA, and the V and J calls and clone size come from that table. The repertoire holds 40,000 or so clones, with roughly 90% as singletons. The receptor's source is a human donor in a cohort sampled during active COVID-19. The sequencing sample was made of peripheral blood. This sequence joins TRBV12-3 or TRBV12-4 and TRBJ2-7; tentatively, D is TRBD2 (6 bases). The CDR3 region has the DNA TGTGCCAGCAGGTCGGGGGACGAGCAGTACTTC. This sequence encodes CASRSGDEQYF.